The present entry profiles one TCR beta chain with its context. The data were obtained in a study of blood T cell repertoires in COVID-19. Overall study context: Donors in the United States, Italy and Spain gave samples during acute or convalescent COVID-19. T cells, B-cell-depleted T cells, or PBMCs supplied cDNA or gDNA.

TCRdb's table, derived via immunoSEQ multiplex PCR, lists solely in-frame clones and lacks some. Among some 350,000 clones listed, less than 90% were seen once. Study members were between about 18 and 100 years old and lived in some 22 US regions. Researchers sorted participants into cohorts using their self-reported clinical history. The CDR3 is 13 residues long. Unmatched junction bases numbered 1, after V lost 4 bases and J lost 2 bases. Germline loops: CDR1 MNHEY, CDR2 SMNVEV (reference sequence). The chain couples TRBV27 to TRBJ2-5; 7 nucleotides agree with TRBD2. The TCR comes from a woman in her 30s who had recovered from COVID-19. The sequenced material came from PBMCs or T cells enriched from blood (not recorded which). CDR3: CASSWGGQETQYF. CDR3 bases: TGTGCCAGCAGTTGGGGGGGGCAAGAGACCCAGTACTTC.